This TCR beta chain came from a study of blood T cell repertoires in COVID-19. Study in general: Samples of COVID-19 (acute and convalescent) were obtained from the United States, Italy and Spain.

Assay used: immunoSEQ multiplex PCR; TCRdb lists only in-frame clones, some missing. The sample consists of a few hundred thousand clones, 80% to 90% of them appearing once. Germline values: CDR1 SGHTA, CDR2 FQGNSA. The CDR3 length is 15 residues. With 4 bases clipped from V and 1 base from J, the junction kept 6 bases outside the gene matches. V usage is TRBV7-2 and J usage is TRBJ1-1, with 7 bases that match TRBD1. Sequencing was done on a sample of PBMCs or T cells enriched from blood (not recorded which). The clonotype was recovered from a woman between 25 and 40 years old who had been exposed to COVID-19. CDR3 sequence: CASSWTGLRNTEAFF. DNA of the CDR3: TGTGCCAGCAGCTGGACAGGACTCCGGAACACTGAAGCTTTCTTT.